The clone carrying this T cell receptor beta chain has only one observation. Antigen specificity is unknown. This record comes from a study of cytomegalovirus exposure and HLA in healthy donors. General observations from the study: TRBV6-2, TRBV6-3 and some other V segments were excluded as indistinguishable. Published work reported that the classifier diagnosed cytomegalovirus status with high specificity and sensitivity.

Trimming took 3 bases from V and 5 from J, leaving 14 bases between them. The CDR3 is 14 residues long. Per germline, CDR1 SGHNT and CDR2 YYREEE (reference sequence). In the PCR, 60 Vbeta and 13 Jbeta primers were used. Sequencing used immunoSEQ multiplex PCR; TCRdb keeps in-frame clones, though not all of them. The repertoire holds roughly 140,000 clones, with around three quarters as singletons. The chain recombines TRBV5-4 with TRBJ2-5; D is perhaps TRBD1 (6 bases). This receptor was obtained from a man aged 35-49 years in good health and CMV-seronegative. Sequencing was performed on PBMCs. The CDR3 DNA is TGTGCCAGCAGCTCGCAGGGGCGTGAGGAGACCCAGTACTTC. The encoded protein is CASSSQGREETQYF.